These T cell receptor beta chains were read from a single sample in a study of T cell changes during pregnancy in multiple sclerosis. TCRdb keeps only in-frame clones here, not all; method: immunoSEQ multiplex PCR. The sample consists of around 96,000 clones, 94% of them appearing once. This specimen was peripheral blood, taken after pregnancy. The origin of the receptors is a female donor in good health, enrolled as a control in a pregnancy study. Each CDR3 is given with its conserved first and last residue. The order of the fields is clone size, D gene, J gene, V gene, CDR3 DNA, CDR3 protein. A D gene is named only where the DNA matches it firmly. Expanded clones are given a class, and other clones once, few, many or no size at all.

.,.,TRBJ2-5,TRBV5-5,TGTGCCAGCAGCTCCCTCGATGAAACCGGGGAGACCCAGTACTTC,CASSSLDETGETQYF
.,TRBD2,TRBJ2-5,TRBV5-1,TGCGCCAGCAGCTTGGACCTAGCGGGACGGCCGGAGACCCAGTACTTC,CASSLDLAGRPETQYF
.,TRBD2,TRBJ2-7,TRBV4-1,TGCGCCAGCAGCCGGAATCTAGCGGCCTCCTACGAGCAGTACTTC,CASSRNLAASYEQYF
.,TRBD2,TRBJ2-5,TRBV5-6,TGTGCCAGCAGCTTGTCGGGACTAGCGCAAGAGACCCAGTACTTC,CASSLSGLAQETQYF
once,TRBD1,TRBJ2-7,TRBV6-5,TGTGCCAGCAGTGACACCGGGACAGCCTACGAGCAGTACTTC,CASSDTGTAYEQYF
.,.,TRBJ1-2,TRBV2,TGTGCCAGCACGGGGTTTCGTGGCTACACCTTC,CASTGFRGYTF
.,.,TRBJ1-5,TRBV19,TGTGCCAGTAGTATAATACGGGGTGAGGGCAATCAGCCCCAGCATTTT,CASSIIRGEGNQPQHF
.,.,TRBJ2-1,TRBV27,TGTGCCAGCAGCCGGGGGAGCGTTCGTTTCAATGAGCAGTTCTTC,CASSRGSVRFNEQFF
.,.,TRBJ2-7,TRBV11-2,TGTGCCAGCAGCCGACTGGCGGGAACCTACGAGCAGTACTTC,CASSRLAGTYEQYF
.,TRBD2,TRBJ2-1,TRBV25-1,TGTGCCAGCAGTGGGGGACTAGCGGCCGGCGATGAGCAGTTCTTC,CASSGGLAAGDEQFF
.,TRBD2,TRBJ2-5,TRBV30,TGTGCCTGCCGGACTAGCGGGATGGGGCGGGAGACCCAGTACTTC,CACRTSGMGRETQYF
.,.,TRBJ2-7,TRBV19,TGTGCCAGTAGTATAGCGACGGCGGGTGGCTACGAGCAGTACTTC,CASSIATAGGYEQYF
once,TRBD2,TRBJ2-1,TRBV19,TGTGCCAGTAGTATATTCGAAGGGAGGGCCTACAATGAGCAGTTCTTC,CASSIFEGRAYNEQFF
.,.,TRBJ1-2,TRBV6-5,TGTGCCAGCAGTTACTCCGGCAGGGCTTATGGCTACACCTTC,CASSYSGRAYGYTF
.,TRBD1,TRBJ2-3,TRBV6-5,TGTGCCAGCAGTTATGGGACAGCAGATACGCAGTATTTT,CASSYGTADTQYF
.,.,TRBJ1-5,TRBV5-4,TGTGCCAGCAGCTCGGACAGAAATAGCAATCAGCCCCAGCATTTT,CASSSDRNSNQPQHF
once,.,TRBJ2-3,TRBV28,TGTGCCAGCAGTTTTCCAGGGGGGGATACGCAGTATTTT,CASSFPGGDTQYF
.,TRBD2,TRBJ2-7,TRBV7-2,TGTGCCAGCAGCTCGACTAGCGGATACGAGCAGTACTTC,CASSSTSGYEQYF
.,.,TRBJ2-2,TRBV19,TGTGCCAGCCGGGGGAGGACGAGAAACACCGGGGAGCTGTTTTTT,CASRGRTRNTGELFF
.,.,TRBJ1-2,TRBV27,TGTGCCAGCAGTTTAGAGGCCGGATATGGCTACACCTTC,CASSLEAGYGYTF
.,TRBD2,TRBJ2-3,TRBV2,TGTGCCAGCAGTCCCACGGGGGGTCATACGCAGTATTTT,CASSPTGGHTQYF
.,.,TRBJ2-7,TRBV11-2,TGTGCCAGCAGCTTAGATTCCCCCGCGGGGAGCTACGAGCAGTACTTC,CASSLDSPAGSYEQYF
.,TRBD2,TRBJ2-7,TRBV12-5,TGTGCTAGTGGTTCGACCGCAGCGAGAGGCGGGAGGATCTACGAGCAGTACTTC,CASGSTAARGGRIYEQYF
.,.,TRBJ2-5,TRBV5-1,TGCGCCAGCAGCTTGTCGGAGACCCAGTACTTC,CASSLSETQYF